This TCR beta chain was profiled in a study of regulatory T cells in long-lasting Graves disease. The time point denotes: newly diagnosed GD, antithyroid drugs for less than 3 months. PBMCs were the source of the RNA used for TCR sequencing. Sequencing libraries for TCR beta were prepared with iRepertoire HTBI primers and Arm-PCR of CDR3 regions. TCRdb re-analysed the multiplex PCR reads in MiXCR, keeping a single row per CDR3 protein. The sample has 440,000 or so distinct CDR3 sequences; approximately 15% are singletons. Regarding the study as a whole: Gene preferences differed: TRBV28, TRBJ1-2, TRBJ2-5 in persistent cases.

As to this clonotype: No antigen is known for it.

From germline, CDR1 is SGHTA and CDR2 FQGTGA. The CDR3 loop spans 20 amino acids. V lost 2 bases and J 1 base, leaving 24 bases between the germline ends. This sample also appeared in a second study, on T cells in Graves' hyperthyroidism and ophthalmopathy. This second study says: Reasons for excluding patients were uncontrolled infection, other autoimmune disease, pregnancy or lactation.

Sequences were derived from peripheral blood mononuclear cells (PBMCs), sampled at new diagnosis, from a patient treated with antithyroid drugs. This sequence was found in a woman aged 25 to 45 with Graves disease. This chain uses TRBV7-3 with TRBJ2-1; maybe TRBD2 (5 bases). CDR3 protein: CASSLVPLLPGLGSYNEQFF. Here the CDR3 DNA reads TGTGCCAGCAGCTTAGTCCCCCTCCTGCCGGGGTTGGGGTCCTACAATGAGCAGTTCTTC.